Below, 3 T cell receptor beta chains from the same sample are listed, as sequenced in a study of memory CD4+ T cells and cytomegalovirus serostatus. The sort gate was single viable CD3+CD4+CD8-CD45RO+ cells for memory CD4+ T cells. Here immunoSEQ multiplex PCR was the method, and the copy in TCRdb shows in-frame clones only, minus some. The table has tens of thousands of clones, about 80% seen once. The sample was memory CD4+ T cells from blood. Receptor source: an adult in good health and CMV-seropositive.

This clone showed up just once. The rearrangement links TRBV7-8 to TRBJ2-7; unclear D gene. V lost 1 base and J 2 bases, leaving 12 bases between the germline ends. The CDR3 is 15 amino acids. Germline V lookup: CDR1 SGHVS, CDR2 FQNEAQ. The CDR3 is CASSLVGAATYEQYF. In DNA, the CDR3 is TGTGCCAGCAGCTTAGTTGGTGCAGCCACCTACGAGCAGTACTTC.

The rearrangement links TRBV29-1 to TRBJ2-1; D gene uncertain. Germline V gene lookup returns CDR1 SQVTM and CDR2 ANQGSEA. V was shortened by 3 bases and J by 8 bases, with 2 bases between the two germline ends. There are 9 residues in the CDR3. The CDR3 region has the DNA TGCAGCGTTGAGGATGAGCAGTTCTTC. Protein: CSVEDEQFF.

The CDR3 DNA reads as TGTGCCACCGCCCGGGACAGGGGGTATGGGGAGCAGTACTTC. Amino acids: CATARDRGYGEQYF. The chain has TRBV2 and TRBJ2-7, with 11 bases aligning to TRBD1. The CDR3 consists of 14 residues. In germline, CDR1 is SNHLY, CDR2 FYNNEI. Trimming at V came to 10 bases and at J to 7 bases, leaving 12 bases not matched to a gene.